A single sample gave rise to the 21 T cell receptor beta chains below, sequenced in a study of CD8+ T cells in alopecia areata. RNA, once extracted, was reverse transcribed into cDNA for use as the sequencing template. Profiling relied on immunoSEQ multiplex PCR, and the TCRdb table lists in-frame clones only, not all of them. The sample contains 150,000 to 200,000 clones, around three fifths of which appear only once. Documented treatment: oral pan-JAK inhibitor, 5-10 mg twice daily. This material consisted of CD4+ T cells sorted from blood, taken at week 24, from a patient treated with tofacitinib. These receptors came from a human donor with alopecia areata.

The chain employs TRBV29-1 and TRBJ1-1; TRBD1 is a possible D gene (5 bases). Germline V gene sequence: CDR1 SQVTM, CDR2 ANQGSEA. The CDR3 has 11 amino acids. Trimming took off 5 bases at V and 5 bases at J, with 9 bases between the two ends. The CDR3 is CSVRGGTEAFF. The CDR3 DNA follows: TGCAGCGTTAGGGGTGGGACTGAAGCTTTCTTT.

The DNA of the CDR3 is TGTGCCAGCAGCTTGGGGCAGGGGACTTCACCCCTCCACTTT. Residues: CASSLGQGTSPLHF. The chain combines TRBV5-6 with TRBJ1-6, with D possibly matching TRBD1 (6 bases). V lost 0 bases, J lost 9 bases, and 10 bases lay in between. Germline assignment: CDR1 SGHDT and CDR2 YYEEEE. This CDR3 contains 14 residues.

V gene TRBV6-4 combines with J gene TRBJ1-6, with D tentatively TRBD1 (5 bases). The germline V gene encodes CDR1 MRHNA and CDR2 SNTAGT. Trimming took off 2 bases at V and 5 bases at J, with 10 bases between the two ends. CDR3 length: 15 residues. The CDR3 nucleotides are TGTGCCAGCAGTGACGGGGGTCGGGATAATTCACCCCTCCACTTT. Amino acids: CASSDGGRDNSPLHF.

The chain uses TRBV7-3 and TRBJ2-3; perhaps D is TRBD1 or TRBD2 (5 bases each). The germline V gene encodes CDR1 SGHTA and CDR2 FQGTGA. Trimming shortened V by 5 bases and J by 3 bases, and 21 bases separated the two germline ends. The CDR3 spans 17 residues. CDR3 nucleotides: TGTGCCAGCAGCCCATTCTCCCGCCGGGGCAAAACAGATACGCAGTATTTT. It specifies CASSPFSRRGKTDTQYF.

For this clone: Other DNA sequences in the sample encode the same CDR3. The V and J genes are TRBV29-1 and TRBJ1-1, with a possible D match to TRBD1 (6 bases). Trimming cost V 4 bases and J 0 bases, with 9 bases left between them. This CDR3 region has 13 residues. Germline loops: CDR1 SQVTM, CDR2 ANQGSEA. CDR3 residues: CSVGGGMNTEAFF. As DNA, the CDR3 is TGCAGCGTTGGAGGGGGGATGAACACTGAAGCTTTCTTT.

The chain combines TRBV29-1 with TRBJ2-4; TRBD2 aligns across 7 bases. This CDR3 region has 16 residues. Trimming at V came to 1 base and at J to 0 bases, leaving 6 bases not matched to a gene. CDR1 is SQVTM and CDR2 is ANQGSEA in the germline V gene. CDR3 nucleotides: TGCAGCGTTGAAGTGAGACTAGCCCTAGCCAAAAACATTCAGTACTTC. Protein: CSVEVRLALAKNIQYF.

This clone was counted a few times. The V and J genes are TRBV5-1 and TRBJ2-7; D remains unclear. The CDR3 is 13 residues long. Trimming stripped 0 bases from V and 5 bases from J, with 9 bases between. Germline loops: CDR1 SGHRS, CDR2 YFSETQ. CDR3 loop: CASSLAHPNEQYF. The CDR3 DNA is TGCGCCAGCAGCTTGGCCCACCCCAACGAGCAGTACTTC.

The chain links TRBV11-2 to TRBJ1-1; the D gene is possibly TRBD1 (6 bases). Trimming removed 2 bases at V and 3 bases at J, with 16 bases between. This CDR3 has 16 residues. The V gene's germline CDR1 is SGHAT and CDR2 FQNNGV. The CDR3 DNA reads TGTGCCAGCAGCTTACGCAGGGGTGGGGGAGACACTGAAGCTTTCTTT. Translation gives CASSLRRGGGDTEAFF. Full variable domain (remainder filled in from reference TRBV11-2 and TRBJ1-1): EAGVAQSPRYKIIEKRQSVAFWCNPISGHATLYWYQQILGQGPKLLIQFQNNGVVDDSQLPKDRFSAERLKGVDSTLKIQPAKLEDSAVYLCASSLRRGGGDTEAFFGQGTRLTVV.

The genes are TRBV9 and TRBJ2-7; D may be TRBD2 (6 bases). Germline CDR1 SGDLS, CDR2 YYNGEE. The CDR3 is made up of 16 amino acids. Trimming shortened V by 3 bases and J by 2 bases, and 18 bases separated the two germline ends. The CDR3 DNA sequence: TGTGCCAGCAGCGGCACTTGGAGTAGCGGAACCTACGAGCAGTACTTC. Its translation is CASSGTWSSGTYEQYF.

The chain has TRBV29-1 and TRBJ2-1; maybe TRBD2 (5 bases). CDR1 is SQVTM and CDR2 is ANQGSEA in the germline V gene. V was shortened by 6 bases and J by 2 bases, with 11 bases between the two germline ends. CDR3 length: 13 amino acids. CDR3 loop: CSVDTGTYNEQFF. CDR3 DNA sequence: TGCAGCGTGGATACCGGGACCTACAATGAGCAGTTCTTC.

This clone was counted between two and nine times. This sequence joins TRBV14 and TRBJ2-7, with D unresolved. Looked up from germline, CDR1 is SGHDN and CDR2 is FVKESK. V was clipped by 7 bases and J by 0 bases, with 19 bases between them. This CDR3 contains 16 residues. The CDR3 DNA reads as TGTGCCAGCAACTTTTCCGAAACAGTATTCTCCTACGAGCAGTACTTC. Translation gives CASNFSETVFSYEQYF.

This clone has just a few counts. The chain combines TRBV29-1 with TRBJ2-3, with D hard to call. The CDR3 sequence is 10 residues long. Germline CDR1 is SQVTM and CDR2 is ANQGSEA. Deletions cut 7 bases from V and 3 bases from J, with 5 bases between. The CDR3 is CSGMTDTQYF. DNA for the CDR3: TGCAGCGGTATGACAGATACGCAGTATTTT.

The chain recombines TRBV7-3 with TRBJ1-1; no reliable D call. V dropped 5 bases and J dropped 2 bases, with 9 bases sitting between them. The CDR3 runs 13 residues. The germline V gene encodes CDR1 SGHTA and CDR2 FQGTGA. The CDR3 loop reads CASSPQKNTEAFF. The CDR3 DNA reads TGTGCCAGCAGCCCCCAGAAAAACACTGAAGCTTTCTTT.

The CDR3 DNA reads as TGTGCCAGCAGTGAAATTCAACGACCGAACACTGAAGCTTTCTTT. It codes for CASSEIQRPNTEAFF. This sequence joins TRBV6-1 and TRBJ1-1; no clear D. Germline loops: CDR1 MNHNS, CDR2 SASEGT. V was cut by 2 bases and J by 1 base, with 11 bases left in between. CDR3 length: 15 residues.

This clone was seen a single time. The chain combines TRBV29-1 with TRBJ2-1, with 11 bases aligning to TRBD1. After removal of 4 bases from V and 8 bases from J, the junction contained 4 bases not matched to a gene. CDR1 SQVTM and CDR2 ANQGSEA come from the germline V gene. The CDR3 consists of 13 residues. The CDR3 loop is CSVAGQGGHEQFF. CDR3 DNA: TGCAGCGTTGCGGGACAGGGGGGCCATGAGCAGTTCTTC.

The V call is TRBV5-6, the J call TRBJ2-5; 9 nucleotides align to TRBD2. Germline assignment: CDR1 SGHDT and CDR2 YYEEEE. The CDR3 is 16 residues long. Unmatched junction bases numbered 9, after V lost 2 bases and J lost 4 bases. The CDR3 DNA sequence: TGTGCCAGCAGCTTCAGGGCGGGGGGGCCGTCAGAGACCCAGTACTTC. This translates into CASSFRAGGPSETQYF.

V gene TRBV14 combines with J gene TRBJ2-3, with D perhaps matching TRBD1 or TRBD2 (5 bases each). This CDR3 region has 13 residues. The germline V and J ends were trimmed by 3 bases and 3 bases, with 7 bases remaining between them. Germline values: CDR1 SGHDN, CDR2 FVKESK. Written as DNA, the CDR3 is TGTGCCAGCAGCCAGAGGGGAACAGATACGCAGTATTTT. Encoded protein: CASSQRGTDTQYF.

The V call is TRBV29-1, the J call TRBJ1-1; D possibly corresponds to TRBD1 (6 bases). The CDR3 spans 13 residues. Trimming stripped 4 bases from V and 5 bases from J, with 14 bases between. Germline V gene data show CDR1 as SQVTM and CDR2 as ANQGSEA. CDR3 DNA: TGCAGCGTTGTAGGGGGGAGTGCGACTGAAGCTTTCTTT. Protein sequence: CSVVGGSATEAFF.

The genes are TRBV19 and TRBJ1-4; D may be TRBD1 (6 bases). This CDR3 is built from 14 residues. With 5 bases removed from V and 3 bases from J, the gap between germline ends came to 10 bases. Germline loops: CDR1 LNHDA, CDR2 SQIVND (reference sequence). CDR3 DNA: TGTGCCAGTAGTTTTAACAGGGCTAATGAAAAACTGTTTTTT. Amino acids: CASSFNRANEKLFF.

The CDR3 DNA reads TGTGCCATCAGTGAGATTGGGGCAGGGGAAGGCTACACCTTC. This encodes CAISEIGAGEGYTF. V is TRBV10-3 and J is TRBJ1-2, with D tentatively TRBD1 (6 bases). The CDR3 contains 14 residues. V was shortened by 2 bases and J by 8 bases, with 15 bases between the two germline ends. Germline V gene sequence: CDR1 ENHRY, CDR2 SYGVKD.

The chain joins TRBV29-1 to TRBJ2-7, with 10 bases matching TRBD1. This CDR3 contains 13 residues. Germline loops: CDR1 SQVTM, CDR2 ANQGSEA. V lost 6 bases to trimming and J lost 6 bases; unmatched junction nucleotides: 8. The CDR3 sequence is CSVSGTGAAEQYF. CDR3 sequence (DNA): TGCAGCGTATCCGGGACAGGGGCTGCCGAGCAGTACTTC.